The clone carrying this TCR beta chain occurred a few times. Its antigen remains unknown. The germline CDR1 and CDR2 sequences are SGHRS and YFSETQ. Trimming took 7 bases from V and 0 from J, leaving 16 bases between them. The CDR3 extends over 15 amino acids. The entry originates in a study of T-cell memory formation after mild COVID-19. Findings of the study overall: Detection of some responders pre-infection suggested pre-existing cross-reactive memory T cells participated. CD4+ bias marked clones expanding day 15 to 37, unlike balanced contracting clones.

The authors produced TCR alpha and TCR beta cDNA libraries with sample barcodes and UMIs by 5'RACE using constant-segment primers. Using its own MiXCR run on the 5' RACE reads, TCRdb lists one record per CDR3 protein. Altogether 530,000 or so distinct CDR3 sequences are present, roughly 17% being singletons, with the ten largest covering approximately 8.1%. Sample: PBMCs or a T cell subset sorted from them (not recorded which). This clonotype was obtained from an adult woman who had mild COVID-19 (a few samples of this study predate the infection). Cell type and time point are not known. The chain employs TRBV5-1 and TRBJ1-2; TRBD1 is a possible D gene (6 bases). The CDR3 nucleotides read TGCGCCAGCTCCCCAGGGGCTAATACTAACTATGGCTACACCTTC. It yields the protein CASSPGANTNYGYTF. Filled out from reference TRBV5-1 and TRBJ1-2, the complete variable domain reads KAGVTQTPRYLIKTRGQQVTLSCSPISGHRSVSWYQQTPGQGLQFLFEYFSETQRNKGNFPGRFSGRQFSNSRSEMNVSTLELGDSALYLCASSPGANTNYGYTFGSGTRLTVV.